Listed below are T cell receptor beta chains from one sample, sequenced in a study of human T cells and chemical hapten exposure. TCRdb re-called the RACE reads through MiXCR, storing one row per CDR3 protein. The profile shows some 180,000 distinct CDR3 sequences, about 25% of them singletons. This material consisted of whole blood, taken in connection with sensitization to the hapten diphenylcyclopropenone (DPC). All receptors come from a woman aged 35 to 49 with alopecia areata. Some clones in this sample may be carry-over from other donors' samples. Each CDR3 is given with its conserved first and last residue. D genes are given only for firm matches. A row's size may be missing; if present it is once, few, many or a size class.

clone size,D gene,V gene,J gene,CDR3 DNA,CDR3 protein
.,TRBD1,TRBV20-1,TRBJ2-3,TGCAGCCAACGGGACAGCAGCACAGATACGCAGTATTTT,CSQRDSSTDTQYF
.,TRBD1,TRBV6-5,TRBJ2-2,TGTGCCAGCGGGGACAGGGACCACGGGGAGCTGTTTTTT,CASGDRDHGELFF
few,.,TRBV9,TRBJ2-4,TGTGCCAGCAGCGCCGGGACTGCAGCCAGGGGCAAAAACATTCAGTACTTC,CASSAGTAARGKNIQYF
.,.,TRBV5-1,TRBJ1-1,TGCGCCAGCAGCTTGATGGAGGGGACTGAAGCTTTCTTT,CASSLMEGTEAFF
.,.,TRBV5-6,TRBJ2-5,TGTGCCAGCAGCTTGGCCGTGACTAGCAGGGGTGAGACCCAGTACTTC,CASSLAVTSRGETQYF
few,.,TRBV7-2,TRBJ1-5,TGTGCCAGCAGGGTGGGAGGGGGTGGCAATCAGCCCCAGCATTTT,CASRVGGGGNQPQHF
few,TRBD1,TRBV12-3/TRBV12-4,TRBJ2-5,TGTGCCAGCTCGGGGGCAGGGGGCTCGGAGACCCAGTACTTC,CASSGAGGSETQYF
.,TRBD1,TRBV6-5,TRBJ1-2,TGTGCCAGCAGTCTCGGGACAGGGATTGGCTACACCTTC,CASSLGTGIGYTF
few,.,TRBV10-3,TRBJ1-1,TGTGCCATCAGGGAGAGGGATGGACGGGCGAACACTGAAGCTTTCTTT,CAIRERDGRANTEAFF
.,TRBD2,TRBV29-1,TRBJ2-1,TGCAGCGCCGGACTAGCGAAGGGCAATGAGCAGTTCTTC,CSAGLAKGNEQFF
few,.,TRBV27,TRBJ2-1,TGTGCCAGCAGTTTTGTGGGGAATGAGCAGTTCTTC,CASSFVGNEQFF
few,.,TRBV14,TRBJ1-6,TGTGCCAGCAGCCTCCACGAAGCTCCCCTCCACTTT,CASSLHEAPLHF
once,.,TRBV7-2,TRBJ2-5,TGTGCCAGCAGGCAGACAGTTCAAGAGACCCAGTACTTC,CASRQTVQETQYF
few,.,TRBV7-2,TRBJ2-3,TGTGCCAGCAGCCAGCGGCGGAAGACAGATACGCAGTATTTT,CASSQRRKTDTQYF
.,.,TRBV28,TRBJ2-3,TGTGCCAGCAGTTTATTTCCGGGGACGCAGTATTTT,CASSLFPGTQYF
few,TRBD2,TRBV20-1,TRBJ2-1,TGCAGTGCTAACCGGGACTACAACAATGAGCAGTTCTTC,CSANRDYNNEQFF
few,.,TRBV6-2/TRBV6-3,TRBJ1-4,TGTGCCAGCAGCACGACAGGCGCAACTAATGAAAAACTGTTTTTT,CASSTTGATNEKLFF
.,TRBD2,TRBV7-9,TRBJ2-7,TGTGCCAGCAGTTACTTGACTAGCGGGAGTGAGCAGTACTTC,CASSYLTSGSEQYF
many,TRBD1,TRBV27,TRBJ2-7,TGTGCCAGCAGCACCTGGACAGGGCGGCTCGAGCAGTACTTC,CASSTWTGRLEQYF
many,TRBD2,TRBV20-1,TRBJ2-7,TGCAGTGCTTCTAGCGGGAGGGCCTCCGGCGAGCAGTACTTC,CSASSGRASGEQYF
.,TRBD2,TRBV6-5,TRBJ2-1,TGTGCCAGCAGCCAAGTAGCGGGGGCAAGTTACAATGAGCAGTTCTTC,CASSQVAGASYNEQFF
.,.,TRBV4-3,TRBJ1-6,TGCGCCAGCAGCCAAGATCATTGGGAAGGTCCGGTGGGTTCACCCCTCCACTTT,CASSQDHWEGPVGSPLHF
few,.,TRBV4-2,TRBJ2-5,TGTGCCAGCAGCCAAACCGGGTGGGGTAGTCAAGAGACCCAGTACTTC,CASSQTGWGSQETQYF
few,.,TRBV4-2,TRBJ2-6,TGTGCCAGCAGCCAAGACCTTCGGACAGAAAGCTCTGGGGCCAACGTCCTGACTTTC,CASSQDLRTESSGANVLTF
.,TRBD1,TRBV11-3,TRBJ2-1,TGTGCCAGCAGCTTGGGACAGGGCTGGGAGCAGTTCTTC,CASSLGQGWEQFF
.,TRBD1,TRBV20-1,TRBJ1-2,TGCAGCGGATATACCGGGACAGGGGATGGTGGCTACACCTTC,CSGYTGTGDGGYTF
.,TRBD2,TRBV20-1,TRBJ2-7,TGCAGTGCTAGCGATGGACTAGCGGAGTACTACGAGCAGTACTTC,CSASDGLAEYYEQYF
few,.,TRBV7-8,TRBJ2-1,TGTGCCAGCAGCCCCCCGTCGGGGCAGACGAATGAGCAGTTCTTC,CASSPPSGQTNEQFF
.,.,TRBV2,TRBJ1-1,TGTGCCAGTTTATCTAGGATCAGTATGAACACTGAAGCTTTCTTT,CASLSRISMNTEAFF
few,.,TRBV18,TRBJ1-2,TGTGCCAGCTCACCACCGAGCCGGGGCCCACTTGGGGGCTACACCTTC,CASSPPSRGPLGGYTF
few,TRBD1,TRBV7-2,TRBJ2-1,TGTGCCAGCAGCCGGTGGGACAGGGGTATCAATGAGCAGTTCTTC,CASSRWDRGINEQFF
few,.,TRBV7-2,TRBJ1-1,TGTGCCAGCAGGTTCCGGGGGGGGATTGAAGCTTTCTTT,CASRFRGGIEAFF
many,.,TRBV6-5,TRBJ2-5,TGTGCCAGCAGTTACTCTTCACGCGGGGTAGGAGAGACCCAGTACTTC,CASSYSSRGVGETQYF
.,.,TRBV20-1,TRBJ1-4,TGCAGTGCTAGAGAGGCCCCCTCGGTGGGTGAAAAACTGTTTTTT,CSAREAPSVGEKLFF
many,TRBD1,TRBV18,TRBJ2-5,TGTGCCAGCTCGCCCCGGGACAGGGGTCTGCGGGAGTTGTCGGAGACCCAGTACTTC,CASSPRDRGLRELSETQYF
.,.,TRBV29-1,TRBJ2-1,TGCAGCGCCGCTAGACTAGTGGCCAATGAGCAGTTCTTC,CSAARLVANEQFF
.,.,TRBV5-1,TRBJ2-5,TGCGCCAGCAGCCCCGGGGCAGGGGTCGAAGAGACCCAGTACTTC,CASSPGAGVEETQYF
.,TRBD2,TRBV20-1,TRBJ2-1,TGCAGTGCTGCACGACGCCCGGGGCTAGCGGGAGGAAGGGGTGAGCAGTTCTTC,CSAARRPGLAGGRGEQFF
few,.,TRBV20-1,TRBJ1-2,TGCAGTGGAGCGGGGAAAGACGGCTACACCTTC,CSGAGKDGYTF
few,.,TRBV7-2,TRBJ1-3,TGTGCCAGCAGCTCCTTTAGCGGCTCTGGAAACACCATATATTTT,CASSSFSGSGNTIYF
.,.,TRBV28,TRBJ2-5,TGTGCCAGCAGTTTGGGTACAGCGTACCAAGAGACCCAGTACTTC,CASSLGTAYQETQYF
.,.,TRBV29-1,TRBJ2-2,TGCAGCGTTGAAGATCTTCTGGCCGGGGAGCTGTTTTTT,CSVEDLLAGELFF
.,TRBD2,TRBV27,TRBJ2-1,TGTGCCAGCAGTTCCACGGGACTAGCGAGCAATGAGCAGTTCTTC,CASSSTGLASNEQFF
.,TRBD1,TRBV5-1,TRBJ1-1,TGCGCCAGCAGTTCCTACAGGGGGGCGTCTGAAGCTTTCTTT,CASSSYRGASEAFF
few,.,TRBV5-1,TRBJ2-2,TGCGCCAGCAGCCCGGATCCCTCACGAAGCGGGGAGCTGTTTTTT,CASSPDPSRSGELFF
.,.,TRBV7-2,TRBJ1-3,TGTGCCAGCAGCCTCCCTCCTCGAGGGTCTGGAAACACCATATATTTT,CASSLPPRGSGNTIYF
few,TRBD1,TRBV6-5,TRBJ2-3,TGTGCCAGCAGAAACAGGGGGTCTGGCACAGATACGCAGTATTTT,CASRNRGSGTDTQYF